This T cell receptor (beta chain) appears in the sequencing data of a study of cytomegalovirus exposure and HLA in healthy donors. Study-wide points: Investigators reported 150 to 200 TCR beta chains as tied to cytomegalovirus.

About this clone: As yet, its antigen is unknown.

Trimming took off 3 bases at V and 5 bases at J, with 11 bases between the two ends. The CDR3 covers 13 residues. CDR1 is SGHTA and CDR2 is FQGNSA in the germline V gene. This table comes from immunoSEQ multiplex PCR, and its TCRdb copy is limited to in-frame clones, with some not included. The sample records about 130,000 clones, 89% being singletons. The study drew the donors from its approximately 110-subject validation cohort, separate from the roughly 710-subject first cohort. The sequence was obtained from a woman under 30 in good health and CMV-seronegative. The chain uses TRBV7-2 and TRBJ2-7; no reliable D call. What was sequenced was PBMCs. CDR3 residues: CASSLNSGNEQYF. CDR3 coding DNA: TGTGCCAGCAGCTTGAATTCAGGTAACGAGCAGTACTTC.